These 23 T cell receptor beta chains came from one sample sequenced in a study of T cell repertoires and HLA-DP antigens. Repertoires were generated with immunoSEQ multiplex PCR, while TCRdb's copy carries only in-frame clones and drops some. The data show more than 90,000 clones, 80% to 95% seen once. No antigen has been assigned to these receptors. The source material was CD4+ T cells from PBMCs. The receptors here all came from a young woman in good health and CMV-seronegative.

This chain joins TRBV27 and TRBJ2-1; no definite D call. V lost 7 bases and J lost 3, with 31 bases in between. CDR3 length equals 20 residues. Germline values: CDR1 MNHEY, CDR2 SMNVEV (reference sequence). The CDR3 region has the DNA TGTGCCAGCAATAGGGTAGCCCCTCGTCAAATTAAGAGAATCTACAATGAGCAGTTCTTC. Translated, it gives CASNRVAPRQIKRIYNEQFF.

The chain is built from TRBV19 and TRBJ2-4; TRBD2 matches 12 bases. In germline, CDR1 is LNHDA, CDR2 SQIVND (reference sequence). Trimming took 3 bases from V and 0 from J; bases not matched to a gene: 3. The CDR3 is made up of 17 amino acids. The CDR3 DNA reads as TGTGCCAGTAGTATCCTAGCGGGGGGGCAAGCCAAAAACATTCAGTACTTC. Translating gives CASSILAGGQAKNIQYF.

This chain uses TRBV28 with TRBJ1-2; no clear D gene. The V gene lost 7 bases and the J gene lost 3 bases, with 9 bases spanning the gap. Germline CDR1 is MDHEN and CDR2 is SYDVKM. CDR3 size: 12 residues. In nucleotides, the CDR3 is TGTGCCAGCACGACGGGATACTATGGCTACACCTTC. Its translation: CASTTGYYGYTF.

This clone was seen once. This chain joins TRBV7-3 and TRBJ2-1; possible D gene TRBD1, 6 bases. In germline, CDR1 is SGHTA, CDR2 FQGTGA. The CDR3 totals 15 residues. Trimming pared 5 bases from V and 0 bases from J, leaving 11 bases between. CDR3 coding DNA: TGTGCCAGCAGCCCGGGACAAGGCTCCTACAATGAGCAGTTCTTC. Translated: CASSPGQGSYNEQFF.

The rearrangement uses TRBV6-4 and TRBJ1-2, with D hard to call. The CDR3 consists of 12 residues. The germline gives CDR1 MRHNA, CDR2 SNTAGT. Trimming removed 0 bases at V and 8 bases at J, with 7 bases between. The CDR3 protein is CASSDSIGGYTF. The CDR3 DNA reads TGTGCCAGCAGTGACTCGATTGGCGGCTACACCTTC.

V and J are TRBV7-3 and TRBJ2-7, with D perhaps TRBD1 or TRBD2 (5 bases each). The germline CDR1 and CDR2 sequences are SGHTA and FQGTGA. V gave up 4 bases and J gave up 2 bases, with 15 bases separating them. The CDR3 sequence is 15 residues long. DNA for the CDR3: TGTGCCAGCAGCTCCTTCCGGGACGGGCCCTACGAGCAGTACTTC. It yields the protein CASSSFRDGPYEQYF.

The chain combines TRBV7-9 with TRBJ2-6; TRBD1 aligns across 9 bases. Germline trimming cut 1 base from V and 1 base from J; bases unmatched to any gene: 2. The CDR3 has 17 residues. Per germline, CDR1 SEHNR and CDR2 FQNEAQ (reference sequence). CDR3 amino acids: CASSLGGTGSGANVLTF. CDR3 bases: TGTGCCAGCAGCTTAGGAGGGACAGGGTCTGGGGCCAACGTCCTGACTTTC.

The chain joins TRBV4-1 to TRBJ1-2, with a possible D match to TRBD1 (5 bases). CDR1 is MGHRA, CDR2 YSYEKL, per germline. Trimming took 0 bases from V and 4 from J, leaving 18 bases between them. The CDR3 is 17 amino acids. CDR3 region: CASSQDRGAGPLYGYTF. Written as DNA, the CDR3 is TGCGCCAGCAGCCAAGATCGAGGAGCGGGGCCCCTCTATGGCTACACCTTC.

The V gene is TRBV27, the J gene TRBJ2-1; 9 nucleotides match TRBD1. Germline V lookup: CDR1 MNHEY, CDR2 SMNVEV (reference sequence). This CDR3 comprises 16 residues. After removal of 1 base from V and 0 bases from J, the junction contained 1 base not matched to a gene. For the CDR3, the DNA is TGTGCCAGCAGTTTATGGGGACAGGGCTCCTACAATGAGCAGTTCTTC. Amino acids: CASSLWGQGSYNEQFF.

The chain joins TRBV15 to TRBJ1-2, with TRBD1 matching 8 bases. Losses at the gene ends were 0 bases for V and 9 bases for J; bases not matched to a gene: 9. Germline V gives CDR1 LNHNV, CDR2 YYDKDF (reference sequence). The CDR3 runs 15 residues. This chain's CDR3 is CATSRDLGQGISYTF. CDR3 DNA: TGTGCCACCAGCAGAGATCTAGGACAGGGAATCAGCTACACCTTC.

The chain carries TRBV28 and TRBJ2-7; 13 bases line up with TRBD2. Unmatched junction bases numbered 4, after V lost 5 bases and J lost 3 bases. Per germline, CDR1 MDHEN and CDR2 SYDVKM. This CDR3 contains 15 residues. The CDR3 is CASSRTSGRVYEQYF. CDR3 DNA sequence: TGTGCCAGCAGTCGTACTAGCGGGAGGGTCTACGAGCAGTACTTC.

The chain uses TRBV4-1 and TRBJ2-6; 7 positions agree with TRBD2. V lost 2 bases, J lost 0 bases, and 10 bases stayed unmatched. Germline CDR1 MGHRA, CDR2 YSYEKL. This CDR3 region has 19 residues. The CDR3 bases are TGCGCCAGCAGCCAACGCGGAGTAGCGGGCCTCTCTGGGGCCAACGTCCTGACTTTC. Its translation is CASSQRGVAGLSGANVLTF.

This clone was counted once. The rearrangement links TRBV7-2 to TRBJ2-1; 9 nucleotides line up with TRBD1. This CDR3 has 16 amino acids. The V segment lost 3 bases and the J segment 5 bases; nucleotides outside the gene matches: 8. The V gene's germline CDR1 is SGHTA and CDR2 FQGNSA. The CDR3 is CASSFLRDRDHNEQFF. The CDR3 DNA sequence: TGTGCCAGCAGCTTCCTCCGGGACAGGGACCACAATGAGCAGTTCTTC.

This chain connects TRBV28 to TRBJ1-5, with TRBD1 matching 7 bases. There are 15 residues in the CDR3. After removal of 6 bases from V and 3 bases from J, the junction contained 8 bases not matched to a gene. Germline V CDR1 and CDR2: MDHEN, SYDVKM. In DNA, the CDR3 is TGTGCCAGCAGACCTACGGGACAGTTCAATCAGCCCCAGCATTTT. Translation: CASRPTGQFNQPQHF.

The chain uses TRBV7-9 and TRBJ2-2; 8 bases align to TRBD2. Trimming at V came to 4 bases and at J to 6 bases, leaving 4 bases not matched to a gene. The CDR3 length is 14 residues. Germline CDR1 SEHNR, CDR2 FQNEAQ (reference sequence). CDR3 amino acids: CASSWAGGSGELFF. In DNA form, the CDR3 reads TGTGCCAGCAGCTGGGCGGGGGGATCCGGGGAGCTGTTTTTT.

The chain carries TRBV6-4 and TRBJ1-1, with no clear D. This CDR3 contains 18 residues. Trimming stripped 0 bases from V and 1 base from J, with 18 bases between. The V gene's germline CDR1 is MRHNA and CDR2 SNTAGT. In DNA form, the CDR3 reads TGTGCCAGCAGTGACTCGCGACACGAACATTACCCGAACACTGAAGCTTTCTTT. Amino acids: CASSDSRHEHYPNTEAFF.

This chain links TRBV4-1 with TRBJ1-5; D is unclear. Germline CDR1 is MGHRA and CDR2 is YSYEKL. V lost 2 bases and J lost 0, with 17 bases in between. There are 18 residues in the CDR3. CDR3 residues: CASSQLVEGIYSNQPQHF. The DNA for the CDR3 is TGCGCCAGCAGCCAACTCGTGGAGGGAATCTATAGCAATCAGCCCCAGCATTTT.

The CDR3 loop is CASRPSLITAGEQYF. CDR3 in DNA: TGTGCCAGCAGGCCATCCCTCATCACGGCCGGGGAGCAGTACTTC. The chain employs TRBV6-1 and TRBJ2-7; no clear D gene. V was shortened by 6 bases and J by 7 bases, with 22 bases between the two germline ends. This CDR3 has 15 amino acids. The V gene's germline CDR1 is MNHNS and CDR2 SASEGT.

This chain links TRBV2 with TRBJ2-2; TRBD1 might be the D (6 bases). This CDR3 has 15 amino acids. Germline values: CDR1 SNHLY, CDR2 FYNNEI. The V gene lost 5 bases and the J gene lost 5 bases, with 15 bases spanning the gap. The CDR3 reads CASSPRVDRTGELFF. CDR3 nucleotides: TGTGCCAGCAGTCCCCGGGTAGACAGGACCGGGGAGCTGTTTTTT.

V and J are TRBV5-5 and TRBJ1-4; TRBD1 aligns across 9 bases. J was trimmed by 7 bases and V by 4 bases; bases with no gene match: 8. CDR1 and CDR2 from the germline V gene are SGHKS and YYEKEE (reference sequence). CDR3 length: 15 amino acids. This CDR3 reads CASSLATGGGEKLFF. Here the CDR3 DNA reads TGTGCCAGCAGCCTCGCGACAGGGGGAGGTGAAAAACTGTTTTTT.

The V and J genes are TRBV18 and TRBJ1-1; D gene uncertain. The CDR3 spans 16 residues. Trimming stripped 0 bases from V and 2 bases from J, with 13 bases between. Germline V CDR1 and CDR2: KGHSH, LQKENI. The CDR3 DNA reads as TGTGCCAGCTCACCACCCCCAACTTTACTTAACACTGAAGCTTTCTTT. Translating it yields CASSPPPTLLNTEAFF.

The chain recombines TRBV28 with TRBJ2-5, with D perhaps matching TRBD1 or TRBD2 (5 bases each). This CDR3 region has 14 residues. Per the germline V gene, CDR1 is MDHEN and CDR2 is SYDVKM. Trimming stripped 6 bases from V and 2 bases from J, with 13 bases between. The CDR3 reads CASRDGTAQETQYF. The CDR3, as DNA: TGTGCCAGCAGGGACGGGACGGCACAAGAGACCCAGTACTTC.

The chain is built from TRBV30 and TRBJ1-2, with TRBD1 identical over 10 bases. The CDR3 contains 15 residues. Germline CDR1 is GTSNPN and CDR2 is SVGIG (reference sequence). Trimming removed 0 bases from V and 2 bases from J; junction bases left unmatched: 3. DNA for the CDR3: TGTGCCTGGAGTGTACGGGACAGGGGCAACTATGGCTACACCTTC. As protein: CAWSVRDRGNYGYTF.